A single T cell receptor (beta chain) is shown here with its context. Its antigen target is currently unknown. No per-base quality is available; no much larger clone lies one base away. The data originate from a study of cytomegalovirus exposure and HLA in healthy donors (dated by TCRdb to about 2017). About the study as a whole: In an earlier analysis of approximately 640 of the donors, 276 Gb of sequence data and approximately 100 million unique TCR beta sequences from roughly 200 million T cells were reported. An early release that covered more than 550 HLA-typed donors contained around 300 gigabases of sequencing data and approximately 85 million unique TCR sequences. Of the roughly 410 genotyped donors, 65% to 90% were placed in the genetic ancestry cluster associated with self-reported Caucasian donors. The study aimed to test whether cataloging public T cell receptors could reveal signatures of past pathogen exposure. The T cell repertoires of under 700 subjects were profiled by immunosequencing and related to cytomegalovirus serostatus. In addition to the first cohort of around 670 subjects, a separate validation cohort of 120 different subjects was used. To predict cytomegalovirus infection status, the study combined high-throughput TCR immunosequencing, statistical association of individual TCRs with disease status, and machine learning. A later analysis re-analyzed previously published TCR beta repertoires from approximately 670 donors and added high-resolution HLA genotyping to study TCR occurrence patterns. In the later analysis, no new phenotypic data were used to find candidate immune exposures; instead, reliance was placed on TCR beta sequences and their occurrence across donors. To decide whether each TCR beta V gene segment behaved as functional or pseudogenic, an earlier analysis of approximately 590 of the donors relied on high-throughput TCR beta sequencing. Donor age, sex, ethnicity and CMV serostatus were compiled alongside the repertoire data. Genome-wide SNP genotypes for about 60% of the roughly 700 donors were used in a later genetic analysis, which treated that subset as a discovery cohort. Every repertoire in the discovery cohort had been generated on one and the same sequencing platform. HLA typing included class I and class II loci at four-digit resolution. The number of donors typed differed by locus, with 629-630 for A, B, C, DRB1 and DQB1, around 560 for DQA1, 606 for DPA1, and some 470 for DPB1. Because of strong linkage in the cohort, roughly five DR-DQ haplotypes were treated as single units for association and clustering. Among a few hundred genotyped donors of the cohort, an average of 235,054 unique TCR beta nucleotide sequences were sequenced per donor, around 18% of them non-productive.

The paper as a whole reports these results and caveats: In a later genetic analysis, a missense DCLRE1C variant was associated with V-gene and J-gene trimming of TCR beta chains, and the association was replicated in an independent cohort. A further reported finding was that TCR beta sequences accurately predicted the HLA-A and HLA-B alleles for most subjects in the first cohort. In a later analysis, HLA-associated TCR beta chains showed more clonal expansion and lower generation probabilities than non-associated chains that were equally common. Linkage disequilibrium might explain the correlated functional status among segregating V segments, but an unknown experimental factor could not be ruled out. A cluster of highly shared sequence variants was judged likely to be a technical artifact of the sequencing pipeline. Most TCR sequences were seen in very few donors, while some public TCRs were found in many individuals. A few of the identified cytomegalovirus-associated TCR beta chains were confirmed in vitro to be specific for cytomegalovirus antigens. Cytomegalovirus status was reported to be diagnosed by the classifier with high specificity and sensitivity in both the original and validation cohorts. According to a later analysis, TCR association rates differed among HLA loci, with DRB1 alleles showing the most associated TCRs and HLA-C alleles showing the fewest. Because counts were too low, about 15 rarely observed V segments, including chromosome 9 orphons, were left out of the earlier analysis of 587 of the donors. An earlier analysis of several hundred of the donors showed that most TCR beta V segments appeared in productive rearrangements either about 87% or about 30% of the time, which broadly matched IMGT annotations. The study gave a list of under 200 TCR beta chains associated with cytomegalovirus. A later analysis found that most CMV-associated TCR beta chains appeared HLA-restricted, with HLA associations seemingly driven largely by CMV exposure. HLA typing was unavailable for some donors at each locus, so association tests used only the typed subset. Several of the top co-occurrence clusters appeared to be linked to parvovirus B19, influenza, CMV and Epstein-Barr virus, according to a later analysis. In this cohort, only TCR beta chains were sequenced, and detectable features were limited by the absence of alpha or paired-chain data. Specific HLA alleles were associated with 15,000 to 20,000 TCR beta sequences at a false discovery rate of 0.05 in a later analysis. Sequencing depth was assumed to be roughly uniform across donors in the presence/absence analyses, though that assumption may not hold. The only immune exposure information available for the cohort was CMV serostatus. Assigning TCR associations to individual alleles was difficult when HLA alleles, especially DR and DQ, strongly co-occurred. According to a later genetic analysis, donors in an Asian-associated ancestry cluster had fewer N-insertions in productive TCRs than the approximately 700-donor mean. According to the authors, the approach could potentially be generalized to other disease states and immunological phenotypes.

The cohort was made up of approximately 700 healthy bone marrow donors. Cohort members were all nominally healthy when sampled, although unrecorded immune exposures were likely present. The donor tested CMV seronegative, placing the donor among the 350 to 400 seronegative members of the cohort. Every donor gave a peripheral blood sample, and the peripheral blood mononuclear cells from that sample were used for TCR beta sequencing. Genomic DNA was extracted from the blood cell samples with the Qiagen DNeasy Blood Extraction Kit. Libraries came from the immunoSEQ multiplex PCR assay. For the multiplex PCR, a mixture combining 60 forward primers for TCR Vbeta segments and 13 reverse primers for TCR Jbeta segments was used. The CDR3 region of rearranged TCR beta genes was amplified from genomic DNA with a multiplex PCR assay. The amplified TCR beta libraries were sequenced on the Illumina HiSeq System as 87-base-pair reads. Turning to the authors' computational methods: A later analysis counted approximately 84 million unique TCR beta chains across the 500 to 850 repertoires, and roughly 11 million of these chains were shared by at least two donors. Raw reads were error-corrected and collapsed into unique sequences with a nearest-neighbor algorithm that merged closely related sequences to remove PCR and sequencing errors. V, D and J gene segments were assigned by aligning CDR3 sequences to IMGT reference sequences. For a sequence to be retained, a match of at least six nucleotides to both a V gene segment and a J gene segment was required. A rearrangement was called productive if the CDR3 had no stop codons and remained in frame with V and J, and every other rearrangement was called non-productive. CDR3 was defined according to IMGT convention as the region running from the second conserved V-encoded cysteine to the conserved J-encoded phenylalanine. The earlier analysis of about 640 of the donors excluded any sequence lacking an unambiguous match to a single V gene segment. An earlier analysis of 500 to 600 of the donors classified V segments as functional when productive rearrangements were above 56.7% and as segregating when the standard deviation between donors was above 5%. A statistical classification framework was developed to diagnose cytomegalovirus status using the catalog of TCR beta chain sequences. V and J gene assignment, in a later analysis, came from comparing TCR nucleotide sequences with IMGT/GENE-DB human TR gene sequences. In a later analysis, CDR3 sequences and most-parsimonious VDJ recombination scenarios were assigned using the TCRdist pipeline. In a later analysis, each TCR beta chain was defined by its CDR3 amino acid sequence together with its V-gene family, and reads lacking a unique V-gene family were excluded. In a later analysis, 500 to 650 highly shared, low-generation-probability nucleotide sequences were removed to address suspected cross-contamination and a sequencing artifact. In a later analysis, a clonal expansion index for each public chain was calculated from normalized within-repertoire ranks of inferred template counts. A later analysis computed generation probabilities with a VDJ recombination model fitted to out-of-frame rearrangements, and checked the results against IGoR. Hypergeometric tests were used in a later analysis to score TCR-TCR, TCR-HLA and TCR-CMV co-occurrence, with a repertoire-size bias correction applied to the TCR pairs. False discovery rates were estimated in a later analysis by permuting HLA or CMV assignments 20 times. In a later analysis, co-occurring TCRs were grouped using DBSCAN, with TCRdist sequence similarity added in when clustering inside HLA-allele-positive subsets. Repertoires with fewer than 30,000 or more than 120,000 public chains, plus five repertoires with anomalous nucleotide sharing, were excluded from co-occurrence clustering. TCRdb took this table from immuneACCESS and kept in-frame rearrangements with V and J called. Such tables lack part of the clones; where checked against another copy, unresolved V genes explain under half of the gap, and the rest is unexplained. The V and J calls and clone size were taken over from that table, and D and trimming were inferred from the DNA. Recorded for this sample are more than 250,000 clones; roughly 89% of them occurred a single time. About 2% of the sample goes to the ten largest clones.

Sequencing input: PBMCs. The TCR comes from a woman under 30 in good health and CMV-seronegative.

For the CDR3, the sequence is CASSADGGSYEQYF. DNA sequence: TGTGCCAGCAGCGCCGACGGGGGGTCCTACGAGCAGTACTTC. The chain joins TRBV9 to TRBJ2-7; the central 7 bases match TRBD2. Taken from the germline V gene, the CDR1 and CDR2 loops are SGDLS and YYNGEE. Its CDR3 holds 14 amino acids, cysteine through phenylalanine. The DNA shown is the 42-base CDR3, in frame from base 1. V lost 3 bases and J lost 1 base, and the count of bases not matched to a germline gene is 4.